Listed below are T cell receptor beta chains from one sample, sequenced in a study of shared clonotypes between healthy human individuals. Sequenced by immunoSEQ multiplex PCR; TCRdb stores in-frame clones only, minus some. The table lists millions of clones, 95% of them singletons. Source material: naive CD4+ T cells sorted from blood. The receptors here all came from a man aged 18 to 30 in good health. Both conserved end residues are part of each CDR3. The D gene is left open where the match is weak. Size tells how often a clone was seen (once, few, many) or the class of an expanded clone, and some rows leave it out.

V	D	J	length	size	CDR3	DNA
TRBV11-2	NA	TRBJ1-6	14	NA	CASSQEQINSPLHF	TGCGCCAGCAGCCAAGAACAGATTAATTCACCCCTCCACTTT
TRBV18	NA	TRBJ2-3	13	NA	CASSRDSTDTQYF	TGTGCCAGCTCACGGGATAGCACAGATACGCAGTATTTT
TRBV28	NA	TRBJ1-2	14	NA	CASRQGHFLYGYTF	TGTGCCAGCAGGCAGGGACACTTTCTCTATGGCTACACCTTC
TRBV28	TRBD2	TRBJ2-3	16	once	CASSLGTSGNTDTQYF	TGTGCCAGCAGTTTAGGAACTAGCGGAAACACAGATACGCAGTATTTT
TRBV2	TRBD2	TRBJ2-7	14	NA	CASRSGLASYEQYF	TGTGCCAGCAGATCGGGACTAGCGTCCTACGAGCAGTACTTC
TRBV28	NA	TRBJ2-7	12	once	CASSTPRDEQYF	TGTGCCAGCAGTACGCCCAGGGACGAGCAGTACTTC
TRBV2	NA	TRBJ2-2	15	NA	CASLPSQVVTGELFF	TGTGCCAGCTTACCCTCACAGGTGGTCACCGGGGAGCTGTTTTTT
TRBV5-1	NA	TRBJ2-1	16	NA	CASSSGTGSSYNEQFF	TGCGCCAGCAGCTCAGGGACGGGGAGCTCCTACAATGAGCAGTTCTTC
TRBV4-1	NA	TRBJ1-5	16	once	CASSQELRVGNQPQHF	TGCGCCAGCAGCCAAGAGCTCAGGGTTGGCAATCAGCCCCAGCATTTT
TRBV5-6	TRBD1	TRBJ1-2	14	NA	CASSLATGGYGYTF	TGTGCCAGCAGCTTGGCGACAGGGGGCTATGGCTACACCTTC
TRBV2	NA	TRBJ1-2	11	few	CASSEDGSSTF	TGTGCCAGCAGTGAGGACGGGTCGAGCACCTTC
TRBV7-9	TRBD1	TRBJ2-7	14	NA	CASAKGTGDPEQYF	TGTGCCAGCGCCAAGGGGACAGGGGATCCCGAGCAGTACTTC
TRBV18	TRBD2	TRBJ2-3	15	NA	CASSPSGRSTDTQYF	TGTGCCAGCTCACCAAGCGGGAGGTCCACAGATACGCAGTATTTT
TRBV10-3	TRBD2	TRBJ2-7	16	NA	CAIKPGLASNSYEQYF	TGTGCCATCAAACCGGGACTAGCGTCAAATTCCTACGAGCAGTACTTC
TRBV5-5	NA	TRBJ1-5	15	once	CASSDRTDGKQPQHF	TGTGCCAGCAGCGACAGGACGGACGGAAAACAGCCCCAGCATTTT
TRBV5-1	NA	TRBJ1-1	15	NA	CASSLNGGELTEAFF	TGCGCCAGCAGTCTGAATGGGGGCGAGTTAACTGAAGCTTTCTTT
TRBV28	NA	TRBJ1-5	15	NA	CASGFRQTSNQPQHF	TGTGCCAGCGGATTCCGACAGACAAGCAATCAGCCCCAGCATTTT
TRBV6-1	TRBD1	TRBJ2-7	15	NA	CASRGAVGQTYEQYF	TGTGCCAGCAGAGGTGCCGTGGGACAGACCTACGAGCAGTACTTC
TRBV6-1	NA	TRBJ1-1	12	once	CASSEDWIEAFF	TGTGCCAGCAGTGAAGACTGGATCGAAGCTTTCTTT
TRBV5-1	TRBD1	TRBJ2-2	14	NA	CASKVGGATGELFF	TGCGCCAGCAAAGTAGGGGGCGCCACCGGGGAGCTGTTTTTT
TRBV6-1	TRBD1	TRBJ1-2	13	NA	CASSRNRGQGYTF	TGTGCCAGCAGCCGAAACAGGGGGCAAGGCTACACCTTC
TRBV10-2	NA	TRBJ2-7	15	NA	CASSSPQGKGYEQYF	TGCGCCAGCAGCTCCCCCCAGGGAAAGGGCTACGAGCAGTACTTC
TRBV29-1	TRBD1	TRBJ1-2	17	NA	CSVSGSVEGGQGYGYTF	TGCAGCGTCTCAGGGAGCGTTGAAGGAGGACAGGGCTATGGCTACACCTTC
TRBV27	NA	TRBJ2-2	15	NA	CASSINRVSTGELFF	TGTGCCAGCAGTATCAACAGGGTTAGCACCGGGGAGCTGTTTTTT
TRBV5-1	TRBD1	TRBJ1-4	15	NA	CASSYSGTGVEKLFF	TGCGCCAGCAGCTATTCCGGGACAGGGGTCGAAAAACTGTTTTTT
TRBV28	TRBD1	TRBJ1-6	15	NA	CASSPGTGANSPLHF	TGTGCCAGCAGTCCTGGGACAGGGGCTAATTCACCCCTCCACTTT
TRBV6-5	NA	TRBJ1-2	14	NA	CASSYGSGGYGYTF	TGTGCCAGCAGTTACGGGTCCGGTGGCTATGGCTACACCTTC
TRBV29-1	NA	TRBJ2-3	14	NA	CSVGGTFRGDTQYF	TGCAGCGTTGGCGGGACCTTCCGAGGAGATACGCAGTATTTT
TRBV28	NA	TRBJ1-5	15	NA	CASSLEGSSNQPQHF	TGTGCCAGCAGTTTAGAAGGTTCTAGCAATCAGCCCCAGCATTTT
TRBV18	NA	TRBJ1-3	14	once	CASSADSQSSTIYF	TGTGCCAGCTCAGCGGACAGCCAATCAAGCACCATATATTTT